These 28 T cell receptor beta chains came from one sample sequenced in a study of OX40 agonist ivuxolimab in advanced cancers. Libraries were prepared by immunoSEQ multiplex PCR; TCRdb keeps only in-frame clonotypes and omits some of them. The sample includes tens of thousands of clones, approximately 85% of them seen just once. The sequences come from CD4+ or CD8+ T cells sorted from blood, collected in a trial of the OX40 agonist ivuxolimab. These receptors all come from an adult with an advanced solid tumor such as melanoma, head and neck, liver or kidney cancer.

This clone appeared a single time. J is TRBJ2-2 and V is TRBV9, with D unresolved. From germline, CDR1 is SGDLS and CDR2 YYNGEE. The CDR3 totals 15 residues. Deletions cut 0 bases from V and 1 base from J, with 7 bases between. CDR3 region: CASSVGVGNTGELFF. The CDR3 region has the DNA TGTGCCAGCAGCGTAGGTGTGGGGAACACCGGGGAGCTGTTTTTT.

The chain joins TRBV5-6 to TRBJ2-5; a possible D gene is TRBD2 (6 bases). The V gene lost 3 bases and the J gene lost 5 bases, with 14 bases spanning the gap. This CDR3 comprises 14 residues. Germline-derived CDR1 and CDR2 are SGHDT and YYEEEE. The CDR3 reads CASSSGLSGETQYF. DNA for the CDR3: TGTGCCAGCAGCTCGGGACTCTCAGGGGAGACCCAGTACTTC. The variable domain in full, with the rest retrieved from reference TRBV5-6 and TRBJ2-5, is DAGVTQSPTHLIKTRGQQVTLRCSPKSGHDTVSWYQQALGQGPQFIFQYYEEEERQRGNFPDRFSGHQFPNYSSELNVNALLLGDSALYLCASSSGLSGETQYFGPGTRLLVL.

The V gene is TRBV5-6, the J gene TRBJ2-7; D remains unclear. The CDR3 covers 15 residues. Between the trimmed V and J ends, which lost 0 bases and 0 bases, there was a span of 10 bases. CDR1 is SGHDT, CDR2 YYEEEE, per germline. In DNA form, the CDR3 reads TGTGCCAGCAGCTTGGGCCCTACTATCTCCTACGAGCAGTACTTC. Translating it yields CASSLGPTISYEQYF.

This sequence joins TRBV9 and TRBJ1-2; a possible D gene is TRBD1 (5 bases). CDR1 and CDR2 (germline): SGDLS, YYNGEE. The CDR3 is 15 amino acids. Trimming removed 3 bases at V and 3 bases at J, with 15 bases between. The CDR3 here is CASSAADRGDYGYTF. The DNA of the CDR3 is TGTGCCAGCAGCGCGGCCGATCGGGGGGACTATGGCTACACCTTC.

This chain connects TRBV4-1 to TRBJ2-1; a weak D match, TRBD2 (7 bases). CDR3 length: 15 amino acids. The germline V gene has CDR1 MGHRA and CDR2 YSYEKL. V was clipped by 1 base and J by 4 bases, with 11 bases between them. CDR3 DNA sequence: TGCGCCAGCAGCCAAGGCGGGGGCGTGTACAATGAGCAGTTCTTC. Translated, it gives CASSQGGGVYNEQFF.

The chain recombines TRBV11-3 with TRBJ2-1; 7 bases map to TRBD1. The length of the CDR3 is 15 residues. The V gene's germline CDR1 is SGHNT and CDR2 YENEEA. V gave up 5 bases and J gave up 0 bases; unmatched junction bases: 4. CDR3 nucleotide sequence: TGTGCCAGCAGCAGGGACAGCAGCTCCTACAATGAGCAGTTCTTC. This translates into CASSRDSSSYNEQFF.

V gene TRBV9 combines with J gene TRBJ1-1; a possible D gene is TRBD1 (6 bases). The CDR3 is 16 amino acids. Per the germline V gene, CDR1 is SGDLS and CDR2 is YYNGEE. With 0 bases removed from V and 1 base from J, the gap between germline ends came to 13 bases. The CDR3 is CASSVGEGVGNTEAFF. The CDR3 bases are TGTGCCAGCAGCGTAGGGGAGGGGGTCGGGAACACTGAAGCTTTCTTT.

This clone was picked up one time. This sequence joins TRBV18 and TRBJ2-7; TRBD1 or TRBD2 may be the D gene (5 bases each). The CDR3 spans 17 residues. Germline CDR1 is KGHSH and CDR2 is LQKENI. Trimming took off 5 bases at V and 3 bases at J, with 23 bases between the two ends. CDR3 protein: CASSIYSGTDFVYEQYF. The CDR3 DNA sequence: TGTGCCAGCTCAATTTACTCCGGGACGGATTTCGTCTACGAGCAGTACTTC.

The chain carries TRBV30 and TRBJ1-3; 10 bases line up with TRBD1. The CDR3 has 14 amino acids. V lost 8 bases to trimming and J lost 0 bases; unmatched junction nucleotides: 4. In germline, CDR1 is GTSNPN, CDR2 SVGIG (reference sequence). The CDR3 DNA is TGTGCCGGACAGGGGGTACACTCTGGAAACACCATATATTTT. This codes for CAGQGVHSGNTIYF. Looking up the rest from reference TRBV30 and TRBJ1-3 gives the full variable domain: SQTIHQWPATLVQPVGSPLSLECTVEGTSNPNLYWYRQAAGRGLQLLFYSVGIGQISSEVPQNLSASRPQDRQFILSSKKLLLSDSGFYLCAGQGVHSGNTIYFGEGSWLTVV.

The chain combines TRBV7-9 with TRBJ1-4; tentatively, D is TRBD1 (6 bases). The CDR3 consists of 13 residues. Trimming cost V 0 bases and J 7 bases, with 6 bases left between them. The germline V gene has CDR1 SEHNR and CDR2 FQNEAQ (reference sequence). CDR3 nucleotides: TGTGCCAGCAGCTTAGCAGGGGGTGAAAAACTGTTTTTT. Translation: CASSLAGGEKLFF.

The genes are TRBV5-1 and TRBJ2-1, with TRBD1 matching over 7 bases. V shed 4 bases, J shed 9 bases, and the junction held 19 bases outside the gene matches. CDR3 size: 17 residues. Germline-derived CDR1 and CDR2 are SGHRS and YFSETQ. The DNA of the CDR3 is TGCGCCAGCAGCAGGGGGCGGCGTCCCGGGGAGCGGCCTGAGCAGTTCTTC. Its protein is CASSRGRRPGERPEQFF.

This sequence joins TRBV28 and TRBJ2-2; the D is unclear. This CDR3 comprises 13 residues. Deletions cut 3 bases from V and 4 bases from J, with 6 bases between. CDR1 and CDR2 from the germline V gene are MDHEN and SYDVKM. Here the CDR3 DNA reads TGTGCCAGCAGTTTTGGAGCCACCGGGGAGCTGTTTTTT. Protein: CASSFGATGELFF.

The chain links TRBV5-1 to TRBJ2-1; TRBD1 agrees at 8 bases. Germline-derived CDR1 and CDR2 are SGHRS and YFSETQ. V lost 4 bases to trimming and J lost 1 base; unmatched junction nucleotides: 4. The CDR3 has 15 residues. This chain's CDR3 is CASSNTGGSYNEQFF. The CDR3, as DNA: TGCGCCAGCAGCAACACAGGGGGGTCCTACAATGAGCAGTTCTTC.

CDR3 amino acids: CASSPHPGSGGGGDTQYF. The CDR3 DNA follows: TGCGCCAGCAGCCCCCACCCCGGGAGCGGGGGAGGTGGGGATACGCAGTATTTT. The chain has TRBV5-1 and TRBJ2-3; TRBD2 agrees at 8 bases. Trimming cost V 4 bases and J 6 bases; bases outside gene matches: 19. The germline CDR1 and CDR2 sequences are SGHRS and YFSETQ. The CDR3 runs 18 residues. Full variable domain (outside the CDR3, taken from reference TRBV5-1 and TRBJ2-3): KAGVTQTPRYLIKTRGQQVTLSCSPISGHRSVSWYQQTPGQGLQFLFEYFSETQRNKGNFPGRFSGRQFSNSRSEMNVSTLELGDSALYLCASSPHPGSGGGGDTQYFGPGTRLTVL.

The chain is built from TRBV28 and TRBJ1-6; TRBD1 is a possible D gene (5 bases). V gave up 6 bases and J gave up 4 bases, with 16 bases separating them. Germline lookup yields CDR1 MDHEN and CDR2 SYDVKM. This CDR3 has 16 amino acids. CDR3 sequence (DNA): TGTGCCAGCAGCGGGAATACCGAGGGGTATAATTCACCCCTCCACTTT. Translating gives CASSGNTEGYNSPLHF.

The chain employs TRBV19 and TRBJ1-5; D remains ambiguous. This CDR3 is built from 16 residues. V was clipped by 2 bases and J by 3 bases, with 14 bases between them. Germline V gene lookup returns CDR1 LNHDA and CDR2 SQIVND (reference sequence). The CDR3 loop reads CASSINRGAYNQPQHF. The CDR3 DNA follows: TGTGCCAGTAGTATAAATCGGGGAGCCTACAATCAGCCCCAGCATTTT.

The V and J genes are TRBV25-1 and TRBJ1-4; tentatively, D is TRBD1 (5 bases). CDR1 is MGHDK, CDR2 SYGVNS, per germline. This CDR3 is 17 amino acids long. Trimming stripped 6 bases from V and 7 bases from J, with 24 bases between. CDR3 nucleotides: TGTGCCAGCAGGCCTCCGGGCCCCGGCCCGAGGGGTGAAAAACTGTTTTTT. Its protein product is CASRPPGPGPRGEKLFF.

The genes are TRBV11-3 and TRBJ2-5; 7 bases map to TRBD1. The length of the CDR3 is 14 residues. The trim removed 6 bases at V and 0 bases at J, leaving 4 bases unmatched. CDR1 and CDR2 from the germline V gene are SGHNT and YENEEA. CDR3 region: CASSPGTDQETQYF. The CDR3 coding sequence is TGTGCCAGCAGTCCCGGGACAGACCAAGAGACCCAGTACTTC.

The chain links TRBV18 to TRBJ2-5, with unresolved D. From germline, CDR1 is KGHSH and CDR2 LQKENI. The CDR3 consists of 12 residues. Trimming removed 2 bases from V and 2 bases from J, with 3 bases in between. The CDR3: CASSPDQETQYF. The CDR3 nucleotides read TGTGCCAGCTCACCAGATCAAGAGACCCAGTACTTC.

The V call is TRBV11-2, the J call TRBJ2-1, with a weak D call TRBD2 (5 bases). This CDR3 spans 14 amino acids. The germline V and J ends were trimmed by 0 bases and 6 bases, with 9 bases remaining between them. Germline V gene data show CDR1 as SGHAT and CDR2 as FQNNGV. The CDR3 bases are TGTGCCAGCAGCTTAGATGGAGGTCCCAATGAGCAGTTCTTC. Amino acid sequence: CASSLDGGPNEQFF.

The CDR3 is CASSVGQTGRAEAFF. Written as DNA, the CDR3 is TGTGCCAGCAGTGTTGGACAGACGGGAAGGGCTGAAGCTTTCTTT. V is TRBV2 and J is TRBJ1-1, with D possibly matching TRBD1 (6 bases). CDR3 length equals 15 residues. The V end lost 4 bases, the J end lost 6 bases, and 18 bases lay between the germline ends. The germline V gene has CDR1 SNHLY and CDR2 FYNNEI.

The V and J genes are TRBV28 and TRBJ2-2, with D maybe TRBD2 (6 bases). CDR3 length: 16 amino acids. The germline gives CDR1 MDHEN, CDR2 SYDVKM. The V end lost 5 bases, the J end lost 1 base, and 14 bases lay between the germline ends. The CDR3 is CASSPAGTVNTGELFF. The CDR3, as DNA: TGTGCCAGCAGTCCGGCCGGGACTGTGAACACCGGGGAGCTGTTTTTT.

This clone has only one observation. This chain uses TRBV28 with TRBJ1-1; TRBD1 matches 8 bases. CDR1 and CDR2 (germline): MDHEN, SYDVKM. The CDR3 covers 13 residues. V was pared by 8 bases and J by 5 bases, with 7 bases of the junction left unmatched. The chain's CDR3 is CASGTGGRTEAFF. The CDR3 DNA reads TGTGCCAGCGGAACAGGGGGTCGTACTGAAGCTTTCTTT. Full variable domain (outside the CDR3, taken from reference TRBV28 and TRBJ1-1): DVKVTQSSRYLVKRTGEKVFLECVQDMDHENMFWYRQDPGLGLRLIYFSYDVKMKEKGDIPEGYSVSREKKERFSLILESASTNQTSMYLCASGTGGRTEAFFGQGTRLTVV.

Relative to its sample, this clone is medium-sized (0.01 to 0.1%). This same CDR3 is encoded by further DNA sequences in the sample. The rearrangement uses TRBV7-6 and TRBJ1-1; D is perhaps TRBD1 (6 bases). V was shortened by 5 bases and J by 2 bases, with 9 bases between the two germline ends. This CDR3 comprises 13 residues. Germline CDR1 reads SGHVS; CDR2 reads FNYEAQ. For the CDR3, the DNA is TGTGCCAGCAGCGCGGACAGTAACACTGAAGCTTTCTTT. Protein: CASSADSNTEAFF.

The V and J genes are TRBV4-3 and TRBJ2-1, with TRBD2 matching 8 bases. J was trimmed by 8 bases and V by 1 base; bases with no gene match: 7. The CDR3 is 15 amino acids. Germline V gene data show CDR1 as LGHNA and CDR2 as YSLEER. The CDR3 loop is CASSQVSGEGYEQFF. For the CDR3, the DNA is TGCGCCAGCAGCCAAGTTAGCGGGGAAGGATATGAGCAGTTCTTC.

The J gene is TRBJ1-5, the V gene TRBV6-1; tentative D call: TRBD1 (5 bases). Trimming left V 4 bases short and J 5 bases short, with 9 bases between. There are 13 residues in the CDR3. Germline V gene data show CDR1 as MNHNS and CDR2 as SASEGT. The DNA of the CDR3 is TGTGCCAGCAGTGCCAGGGTTCATCAGCCCCAGCATTTT. Protein product: CASSARVHQPQHF.

This sequence joins TRBV5-5 and TRBJ1-6; D not certain. The CDR3 sequence is 16 residues long. Looked up from germline, CDR1 is SGHKS and CDR2 is YYEKEE (reference sequence). The V gene lost 0 bases and the J gene lost 0 bases, with 7 bases spanning the gap. Here the CDR3 DNA reads TGTGCCAGCAGCTTGGAGACCAACTCCTATAATTCACCCCTCCACTTT. Residues: CASSLETNSYNSPLHF.

Turning to this clone: The sample carries other DNA sequences with the same CDR3. The V and J genes are TRBV19 and TRBJ2-3; D remains unclear. V shed 1 base and J shed 4 bases, with 6 bases lying between them. Germline V CDR1 and CDR2: LNHDA, SQIVND (reference sequence). The CDR3 has 13 residues. CDR3 amino acids: CASSIVGSDTQYF. For the CDR3, the DNA is TGTGCCAGTAGTATAGTGGGGTCAGATACGCAGTATTTT.